The entry below gives a single T cell receptor beta chain sequence along with its context. TCRdb used MiXCR to reprocess the RT-PCR reads, holding one entry per CDR3 protein. The sample lists about 700,000 distinct CDR3 sequences; approximately 15% were seen once. The receptor was isolated from a female donor in good health, serving as a healthy control. The source material was memory CD4+ T cells from blood.

The CDR3: CASAGGLAGLTDTQYF. The CDR3 nucleotides read TGTGCTAGTGCCGGGGGACTAGCGGGGCTCACAGATACGCAGTATTTT. The chain is built from TRBV12-5 and TRBJ2-3; 13 bases are a match to TRBD2. This CDR3 is built from 16 residues. Germline CDR1 and CDR2: LGHNT and FRNRAP. V shed 7 bases, J shed 2 bases, and the junction held 6 bases outside the gene matches.